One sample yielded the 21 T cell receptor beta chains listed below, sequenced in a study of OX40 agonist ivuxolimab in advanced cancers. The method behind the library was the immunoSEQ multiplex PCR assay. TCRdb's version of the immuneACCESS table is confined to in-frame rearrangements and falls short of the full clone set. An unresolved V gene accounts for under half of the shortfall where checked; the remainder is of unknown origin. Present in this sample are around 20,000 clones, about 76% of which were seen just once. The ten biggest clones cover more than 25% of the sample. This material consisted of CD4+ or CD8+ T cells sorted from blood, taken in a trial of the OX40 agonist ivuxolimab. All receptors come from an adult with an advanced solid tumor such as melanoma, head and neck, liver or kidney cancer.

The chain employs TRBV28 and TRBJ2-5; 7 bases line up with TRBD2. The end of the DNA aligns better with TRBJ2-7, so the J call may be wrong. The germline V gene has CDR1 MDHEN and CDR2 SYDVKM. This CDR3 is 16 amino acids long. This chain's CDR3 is CASSFSPAGVLHEQYF. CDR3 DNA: TGTGCCAGCAGTTTCTCTCCTGCGGGAGTCCTCCACGAGCAGTACTTC.

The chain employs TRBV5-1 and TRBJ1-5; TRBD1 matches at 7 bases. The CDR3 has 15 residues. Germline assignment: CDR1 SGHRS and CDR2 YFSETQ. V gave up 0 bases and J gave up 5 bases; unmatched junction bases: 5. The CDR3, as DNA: TGCGCCAGCAGCTTGGAGGGGCAGGGGGATCAGCCCCAGCATTTT. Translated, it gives CASSLEGQGDQPQHF.

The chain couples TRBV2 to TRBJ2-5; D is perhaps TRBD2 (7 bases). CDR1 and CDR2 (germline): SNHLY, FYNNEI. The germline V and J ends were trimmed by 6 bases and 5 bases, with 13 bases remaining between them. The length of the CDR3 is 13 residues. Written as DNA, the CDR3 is TGTGCCAGCAGACAACAGGGAGGGGAGACCCAGTACTTC. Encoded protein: CASRQQGGETQYF.

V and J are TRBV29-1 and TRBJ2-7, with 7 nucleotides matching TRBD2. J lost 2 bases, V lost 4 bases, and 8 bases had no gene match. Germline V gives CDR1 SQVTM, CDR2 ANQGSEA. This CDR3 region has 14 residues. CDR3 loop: CSVGGAGGTYEQYF. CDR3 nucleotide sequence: TGCAGCGTTGGCGGAGCCGGGGGGACCTACGAGCAGTACTTC.

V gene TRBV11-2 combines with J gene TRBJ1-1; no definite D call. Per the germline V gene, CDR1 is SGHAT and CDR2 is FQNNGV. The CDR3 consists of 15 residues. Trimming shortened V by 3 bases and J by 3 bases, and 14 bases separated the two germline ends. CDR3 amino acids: CASSFPVVGDTEAFF. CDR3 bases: TGTGCCAGCAGCTTCCCAGTGGTCGGGGACACTGAAGCTTTCTTT. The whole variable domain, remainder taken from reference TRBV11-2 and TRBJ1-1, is EAGVAQSPRYKIIEKRQSVAFWCNPISGHATLYWYQQILGQGPKLLIQFQNNGVVDDSQLPKDRFSAERLKGVDSTLKIQPAKLEDSAVYLCASSFPVVGDTEAFFGQGTRLTVV.

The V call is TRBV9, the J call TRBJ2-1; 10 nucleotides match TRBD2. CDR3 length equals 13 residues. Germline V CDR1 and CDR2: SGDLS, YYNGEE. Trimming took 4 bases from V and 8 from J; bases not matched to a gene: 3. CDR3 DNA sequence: TGTGCCAGCAGCCTCGGGACTAGCGATGAGCAGTTCTTC. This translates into CASSLGTSDEQFF.

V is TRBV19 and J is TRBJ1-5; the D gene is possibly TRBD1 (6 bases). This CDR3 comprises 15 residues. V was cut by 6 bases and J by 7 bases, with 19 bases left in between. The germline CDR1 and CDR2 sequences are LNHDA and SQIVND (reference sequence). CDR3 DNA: TGTGCCAGTAGCTGGGGGCAGGGCTTTCGACAGCCCCAGCATTTT. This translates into CASSWGQGFRQPQHF.

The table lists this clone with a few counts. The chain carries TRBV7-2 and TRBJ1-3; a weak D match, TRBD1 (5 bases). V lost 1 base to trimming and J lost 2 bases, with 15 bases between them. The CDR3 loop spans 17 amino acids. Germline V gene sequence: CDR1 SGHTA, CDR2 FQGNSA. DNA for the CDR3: TGTGCCAGCAGCTTAGTTGGGACGGAGGGGACTGGAAACACCATATATTTT. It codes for CASSLVGTEGTGNTIYF.

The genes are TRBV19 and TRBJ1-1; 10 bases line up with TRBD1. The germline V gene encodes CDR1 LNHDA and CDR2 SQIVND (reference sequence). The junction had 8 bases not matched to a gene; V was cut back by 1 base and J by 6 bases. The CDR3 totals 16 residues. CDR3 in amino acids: CASSIAADRGVPEAFF. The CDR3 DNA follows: TGTGCCAGTAGTATAGCGGCGGACAGGGGGGTTCCTGAAGCTTTCTTT.

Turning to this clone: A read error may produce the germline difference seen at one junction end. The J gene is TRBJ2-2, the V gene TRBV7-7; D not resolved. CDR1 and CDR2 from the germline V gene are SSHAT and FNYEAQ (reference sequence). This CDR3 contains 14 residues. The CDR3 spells CASSPVPNTGELFF. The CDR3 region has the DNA TGTGCTAGCAGTCCAGTTCCGAACACCGGGGAGCTGTTTTTT.

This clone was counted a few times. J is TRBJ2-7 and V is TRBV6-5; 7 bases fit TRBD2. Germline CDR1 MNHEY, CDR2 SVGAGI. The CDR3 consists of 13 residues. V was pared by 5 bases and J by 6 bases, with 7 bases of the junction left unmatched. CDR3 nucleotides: TGTGCCAGCAGTGCCACGGGAGGAGGCGAGCAGTACTTC. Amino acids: CASSATGGGEQYF.

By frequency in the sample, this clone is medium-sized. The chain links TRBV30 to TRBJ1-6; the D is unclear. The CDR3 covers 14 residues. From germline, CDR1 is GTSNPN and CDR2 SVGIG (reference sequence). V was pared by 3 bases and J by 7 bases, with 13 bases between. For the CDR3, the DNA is TGTGCCTGGAGCCTCGTGGGAGGGAATTCACCCCTCCACTTT. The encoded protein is CAWSLVGGNSPLHF.

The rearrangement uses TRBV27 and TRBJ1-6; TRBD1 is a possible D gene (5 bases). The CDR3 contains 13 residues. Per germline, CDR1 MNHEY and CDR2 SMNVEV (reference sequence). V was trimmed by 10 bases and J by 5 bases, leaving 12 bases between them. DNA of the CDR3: TGTGCCACCTCCGGACAAAATAATTCACCCCTCCACTTT. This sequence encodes CATSGQNNSPLHF.

The CDR3 protein is CASSISPLLADEQFF. The CDR3 coding sequence is TGTGCCAGTAGTATAAGCCCTCTACTAGCGGATGAGCAGTTCTTC. The chain uses TRBV19 and TRBJ2-1; 8 nucleotides align to TRBD2. The CDR3 loop spans 15 amino acids. CDR1 is LNHDA and CDR2 is SQIVND in the germline V gene (reference sequence). V gave up 2 bases and J gave up 8 bases; unmatched junction bases: 8.

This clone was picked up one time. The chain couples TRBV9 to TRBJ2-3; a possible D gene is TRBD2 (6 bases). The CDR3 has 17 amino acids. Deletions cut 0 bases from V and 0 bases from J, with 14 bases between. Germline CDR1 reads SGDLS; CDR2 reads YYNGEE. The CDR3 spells CASSVEPAGSSTDTQYF. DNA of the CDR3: TGTGCCAGCAGCGTAGAACCAGCGGGCTCTAGCACAGATACGCAGTATTTT.

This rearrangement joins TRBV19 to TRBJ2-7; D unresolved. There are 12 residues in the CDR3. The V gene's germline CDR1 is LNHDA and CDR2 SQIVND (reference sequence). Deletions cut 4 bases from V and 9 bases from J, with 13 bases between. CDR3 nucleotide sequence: TGTGCCAGTAGTAACACCCCAAGGACGCAGTACTTC. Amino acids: CASSNTPRTQYF.

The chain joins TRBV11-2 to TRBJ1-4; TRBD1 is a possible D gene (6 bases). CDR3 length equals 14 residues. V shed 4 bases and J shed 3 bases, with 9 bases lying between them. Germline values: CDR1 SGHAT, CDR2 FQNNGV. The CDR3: CASSSQGSNEKLFF. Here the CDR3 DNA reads TGTGCCAGCAGCTCTCAGGGGTCTAATGAAAAACTGTTTTTT.

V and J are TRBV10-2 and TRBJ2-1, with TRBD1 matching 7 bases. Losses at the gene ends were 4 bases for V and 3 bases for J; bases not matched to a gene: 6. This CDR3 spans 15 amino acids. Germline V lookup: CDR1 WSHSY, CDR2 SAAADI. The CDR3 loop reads CASSVETGSYNEQFF. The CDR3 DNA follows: TGCGCCAGCAGTGTAGAGACAGGGAGCTACAATGAGCAGTTCTTC.

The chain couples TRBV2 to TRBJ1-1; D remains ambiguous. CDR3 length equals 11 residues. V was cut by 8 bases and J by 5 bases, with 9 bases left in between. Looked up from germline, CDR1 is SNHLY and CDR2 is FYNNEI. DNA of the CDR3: TGTGCCAGCTTACGGTCAACTGAAGCTTTCTTT. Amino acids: CASLRSTEAFF. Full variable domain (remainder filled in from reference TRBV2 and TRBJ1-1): EPEVTQTPSHQVTQMGQEVILRCVPISNHLYFYWYRQILGQKVEFLVSFYNNEISEKSEIFDDQFSVERPDGSNFTLKIRSTKLEDSAMYFCASLRSTEAFFGQGTRLTVV.

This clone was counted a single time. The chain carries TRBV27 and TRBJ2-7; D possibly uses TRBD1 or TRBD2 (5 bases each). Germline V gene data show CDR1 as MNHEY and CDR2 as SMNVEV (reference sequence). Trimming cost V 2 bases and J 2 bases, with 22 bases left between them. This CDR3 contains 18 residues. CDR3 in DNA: TGTGCCAGCAGTTTACTTCCTCTCCGAGGGGTACCCACCTACGAGCAGTACTTC. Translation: CASSLLPLRGVPTYEQYF.

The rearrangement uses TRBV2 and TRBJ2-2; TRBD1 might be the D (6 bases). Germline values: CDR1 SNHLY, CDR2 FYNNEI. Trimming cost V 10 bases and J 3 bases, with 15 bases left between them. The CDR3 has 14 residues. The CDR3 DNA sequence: TGTGCCATTCTTAAATCAGGGGACACCGGGGAGCTGTTTTTT. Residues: CAILKSGDTGELFF.